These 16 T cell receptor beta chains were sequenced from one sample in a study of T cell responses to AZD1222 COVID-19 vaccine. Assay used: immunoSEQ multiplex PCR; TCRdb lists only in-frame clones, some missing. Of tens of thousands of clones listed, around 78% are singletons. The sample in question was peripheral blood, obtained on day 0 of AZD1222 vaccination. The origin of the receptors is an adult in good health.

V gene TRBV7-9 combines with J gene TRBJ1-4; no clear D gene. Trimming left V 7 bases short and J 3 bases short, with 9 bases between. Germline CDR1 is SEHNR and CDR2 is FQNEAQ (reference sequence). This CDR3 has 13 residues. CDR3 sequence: CASTPPANEKLFF. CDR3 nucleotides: TGTGCCAGCACTCCCCCGGCTAATGAAAAACTGTTTTTT. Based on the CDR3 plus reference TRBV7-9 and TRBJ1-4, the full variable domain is DTGVSQNPRHKITKRGQNVTFRCDPISEHNRLYWYRQTLGQGPEFLTYFQNEAQLEKSRLLSDRFSAERPKGSFSTLEIQRTEQGDSAMYLCASTPPANEKLFFGSGTQLSVL.

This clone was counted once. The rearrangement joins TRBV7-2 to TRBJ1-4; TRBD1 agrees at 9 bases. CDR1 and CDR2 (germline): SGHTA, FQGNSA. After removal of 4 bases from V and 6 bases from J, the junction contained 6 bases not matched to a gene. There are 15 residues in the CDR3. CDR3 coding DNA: TGTGCCAGCAGCTACAAGGGACAGGGCTATGAAAAACTGTTTTTT. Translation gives CASSYKGQGYEKLFF.

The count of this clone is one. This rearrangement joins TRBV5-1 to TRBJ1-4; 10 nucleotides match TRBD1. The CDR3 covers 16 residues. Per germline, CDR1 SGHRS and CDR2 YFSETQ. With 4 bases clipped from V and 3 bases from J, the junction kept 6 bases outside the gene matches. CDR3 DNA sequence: TGCGCCAGCAGCCCCGGACAGGGGGTAGCTAATGAAAAACTGTTTTTT. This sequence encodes CASSPGQGVANEKLFF.

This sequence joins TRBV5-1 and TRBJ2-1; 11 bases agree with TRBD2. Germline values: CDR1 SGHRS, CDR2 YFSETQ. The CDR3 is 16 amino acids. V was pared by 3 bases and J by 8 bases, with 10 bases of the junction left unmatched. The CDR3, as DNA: TGCGCCAGCAGCTCGCTCGGGCTAGCGGGGGGTTATGAGCAGTTCTTC. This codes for CASSSLGLAGGYEQFF.

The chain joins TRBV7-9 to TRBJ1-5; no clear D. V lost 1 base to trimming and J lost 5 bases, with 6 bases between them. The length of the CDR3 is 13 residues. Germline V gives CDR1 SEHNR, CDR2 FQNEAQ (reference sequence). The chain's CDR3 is CASSLGRDQPQHF. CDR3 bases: TGTGCCAGCAGCTTAGGTCGGGATCAGCCCCAGCATTTT.

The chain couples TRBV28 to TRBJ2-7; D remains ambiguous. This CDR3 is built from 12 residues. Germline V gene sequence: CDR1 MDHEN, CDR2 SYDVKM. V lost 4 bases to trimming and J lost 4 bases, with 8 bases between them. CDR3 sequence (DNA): TGTGCCAGCAGTTCCCTTTCGTACGAGCAGTACGTC. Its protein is CASSSLSYEQYV.

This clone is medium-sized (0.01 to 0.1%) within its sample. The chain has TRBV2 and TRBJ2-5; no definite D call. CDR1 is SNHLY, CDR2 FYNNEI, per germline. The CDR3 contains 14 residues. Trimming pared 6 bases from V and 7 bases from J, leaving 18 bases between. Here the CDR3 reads CASSPTYFLGTQYF. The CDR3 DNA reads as TGTGCCAGCAGCCCCACCTATTTTTTAGGGACCCAGTACTTC.

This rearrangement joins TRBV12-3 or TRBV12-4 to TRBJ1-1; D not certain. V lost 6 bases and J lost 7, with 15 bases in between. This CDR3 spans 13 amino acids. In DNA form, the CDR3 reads TGTGCCAGCAGACGTGGGTGGGTAGGTGAAGCTTTCTTT. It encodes CASRRGWVGEAFF.

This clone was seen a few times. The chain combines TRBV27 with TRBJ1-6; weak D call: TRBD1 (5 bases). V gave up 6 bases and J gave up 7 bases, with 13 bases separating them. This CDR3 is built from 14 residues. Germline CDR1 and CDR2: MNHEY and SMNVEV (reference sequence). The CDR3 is CASREPGPNSPLHF. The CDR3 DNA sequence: TGTGCCAGCAGGGAACCGGGACCGAATTCACCCCTCCACTTT.

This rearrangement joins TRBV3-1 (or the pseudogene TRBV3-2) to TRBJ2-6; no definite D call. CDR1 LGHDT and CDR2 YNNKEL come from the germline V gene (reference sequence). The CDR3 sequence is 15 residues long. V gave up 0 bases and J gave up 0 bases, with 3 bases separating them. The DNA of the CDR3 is TGTGCCAGCAGCCAAGATTTCTCTGGGGCCAACGTCCTGACTTTC. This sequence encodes CASSQDFSGANVLTF.

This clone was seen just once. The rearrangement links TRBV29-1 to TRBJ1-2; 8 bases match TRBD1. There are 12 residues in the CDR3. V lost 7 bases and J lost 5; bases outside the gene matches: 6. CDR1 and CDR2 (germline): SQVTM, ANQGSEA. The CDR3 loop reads CSADRVGYGYTF. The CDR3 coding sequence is TGCAGCGCGGACAGGGTGGGATATGGCTACACCTTC.

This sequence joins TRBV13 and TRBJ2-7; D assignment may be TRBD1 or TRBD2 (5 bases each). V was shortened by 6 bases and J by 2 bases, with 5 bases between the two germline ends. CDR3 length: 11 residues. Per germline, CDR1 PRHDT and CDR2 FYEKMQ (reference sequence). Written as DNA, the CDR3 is TGTGCCAGCAGGGGGGCCTACGAGCAGTACTTC. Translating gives CASRGAYEQYF.

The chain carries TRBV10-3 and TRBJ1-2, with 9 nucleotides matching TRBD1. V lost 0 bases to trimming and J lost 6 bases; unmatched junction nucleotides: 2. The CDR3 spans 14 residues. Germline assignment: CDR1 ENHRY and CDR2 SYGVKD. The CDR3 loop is CAISESGQGDGYTF. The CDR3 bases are TGTGCCATCAGTGAGTCGGGACAGGGAGATGGCTACACCTTC.

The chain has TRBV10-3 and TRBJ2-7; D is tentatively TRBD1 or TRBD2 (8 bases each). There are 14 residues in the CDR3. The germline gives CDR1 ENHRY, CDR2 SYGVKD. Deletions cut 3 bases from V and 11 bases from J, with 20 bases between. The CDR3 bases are TGTGCCATCAGTGAACCCCGGAGCGGGGGACAGGAGTACTTC. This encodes CAISEPRSGGQEYF.

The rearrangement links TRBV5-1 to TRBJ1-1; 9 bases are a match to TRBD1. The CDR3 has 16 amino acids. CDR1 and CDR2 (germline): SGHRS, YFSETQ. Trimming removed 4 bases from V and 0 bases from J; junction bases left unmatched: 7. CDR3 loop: CASSTGTGSMNTEAFF. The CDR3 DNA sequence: TGCGCCAGCAGCACCGGGACAGGGAGCATGAACACTGAAGCTTTCTTT.

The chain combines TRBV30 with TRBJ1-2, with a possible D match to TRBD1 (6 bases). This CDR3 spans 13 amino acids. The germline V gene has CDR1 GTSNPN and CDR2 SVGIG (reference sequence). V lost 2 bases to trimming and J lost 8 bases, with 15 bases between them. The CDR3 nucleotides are TGTGCCTGGAGTCAAGGGGGATCCTTAGGCTACACCTTC. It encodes CAWSQGGSLGYTF. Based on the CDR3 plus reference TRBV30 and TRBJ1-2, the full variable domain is SQTIHQWPATLVQPVGSPLSLECTVEGTSNPNLYWYRQAAGRGLQLLFYSVGIGQISSEVPQNLSASRPQDRQFILSSKKLLLSDSGFYLCAWSQGGSLGYTFGSGTRLTVV.